This TCR beta chain was profiled in a study of blood T cell repertoires in COVID-19. In the study overall: Acute and convalescent COVID-19 samples came from the United States, Italy and Spain. T cells, B-cell-depleted T cells, or PBMCs supplied cDNA or gDNA.

As handled by the study authors: Reference gene primer amplification in the assay estimated nucleated cell counts. This table comes from immunoSEQ multiplex PCR, and its TCRdb copy is limited to in-frame clones, with some not included. That table gives V, J and clone size, and the DNA gave D and trimming. The repertoire consists of 70,000 or so clones, with about 91% occurring once and the leading ten covering around 6.7%. This CDR3 is built from 13 residues. The trim removed 5 bases at V and 7 bases at J, leaving 6 bases unmatched. Looked up from germline, CDR1 is GTSNPN and CDR2 is SVGIG (reference sequence).

This sequence joins TRBV30 and TRBJ1-4; 8 nucleotides align to TRBD1. Source material: peripheral blood. The receptor's source is a woman aged 50 to 60 with acute or convalescent COVID-19. CDR3 sequence reads: CAWRTGMREKLFF. DNA of the CDR3: TGTGCCTGGCGGACAGGGATGCGTGAAAAACTGTTTTTT.